This T cell receptor beta chain was sequenced during a study of T cells in Graves' hyperthyroidism and ophthalmopathy. V lost 2 bases to trimming and J lost 10 bases; unmatched junction nucleotides: 14. The CDR3 covers 16 residues. Germline loops: CDR1 MNHEY, CDR2 SVGAGI. This clonotype was observed a few times. TCR beta CDR3 regions were amplified from RNA. Using the HTBI primer set, a first-round RT-PCR was run on the TCR CDR3. One entry per CDR3 protein results from TCRdb running MiXCR on the multiplex PCR reads. The data contain roughly 740,000 distinct CDR3 sequences, roughly 17% of them singletons.

Sample: blood. This TCR derives from a man between 18 and 29 years old with Graves' hyperthyroidism. The gene calls are TRBV6-5 and TRBJ2-1; 7 nucleotides align to TRBD2. The CDR3 loop is CASSYRRRRAGDEQFF. The CDR3 DNA sequence: TGTGCCAGCAGTTACCGTCGTCGTAGGGCGGGAGACGAGCAGTTCTTC.